These 9 T cell receptor beta chains originate from one sample sequenced in a study of technical replicates of blood from a few donors. Sequencing was performed with immunoSEQ multiplex PCR; in TCRdb, only in-frame clones are kept and a portion is missing. The table has under 85,000 clones, 90% to 95% seen once. Sequencing was performed on T cells isolated from PBMCs. Every receptor here comes from a human donor in good health.

This clone came up once. The chain has TRBV30 and TRBJ1-3; D ambiguous. Germline CDR1 and CDR2: GTSNPN and SVGIG (reference sequence). The CDR3 length is 11 residues. With 5 bases removed from V and 3 bases from J, the gap between germline ends came to 5 bases. CDR3 sequence: CAWLLGNTIYF. In DNA form, the CDR3 reads TGTGCCTGGTTACTTGGAAACACCATATATTTT.

V usage is TRBV9 and J usage is TRBJ2-1, with 10 nucleotides matching TRBD2. The CDR3 is 17 amino acids. Germline V CDR1 and CDR2: SGDLS, YYNGEE. V was pared by 4 bases and J by 1 base, with 8 bases of the junction left unmatched. This chain's CDR3 is CASSPLASGSSYNEQFF. CDR3 nucleotide sequence: TGTGCCAGCAGCCCCTTGGCTAGCGGGAGTTCCTACAATGAGCAGTTCTTC.

The chain has TRBV18 and TRBJ1-2, with D maybe TRBD1 (6 bases). Trimming stripped 4 bases from V and 4 bases from J, with 22 bases between. The CDR3 loop spans 17 amino acids. Germline CDR1 KGHSH, CDR2 LQKENI. Here the CDR3 reads CASSLGQPRTSTYGYTF. Here the CDR3 DNA reads TGTGCCAGCTCACTCGGACAGCCTAGGACTTCCACCTATGGCTACACCTTC.

This clone was recorded only once. The chain employs TRBV12-5 and TRBJ1-1; D may be TRBD1 (6 bases). The CDR3 is made up of 14 amino acids. Trimming stripped 6 bases from V and 5 bases from J, with 16 bases between. The V gene's germline CDR1 is LGHNT and CDR2 FRNRAP. The CDR3 nucleotides read TGTGCTAGTGGCCGCGCAGGGGATTGGACTGAAGCTTTCTTT. Protein product: CASGRAGDWTEAFF.

The chain employs TRBV11-2 and TRBJ2-7; no reliable D call. V dropped 2 bases and J dropped 0 bases, with 11 bases sitting between them. The CDR3 is 15 residues long. CDR1 is SGHAT and CDR2 is FQNNGV in the germline V gene. The CDR3 nucleotides read TGTGCCAGCAGCTTAAATTCACAGAGCTCCTACGAGCAGTACTTC. As protein: CASSLNSQSSYEQYF.

The V gene is TRBV2, the J gene TRBJ2-2, with TRBD1 matching 8 bases. Trimming took 7 bases from V and 2 from J; bases not matched to a gene: 6. The germline V gene encodes CDR1 SNHLY and CDR2 FYNNEI. The CDR3 has 15 residues. The CDR3: CASMTDRGNTGELFF. In DNA form, the CDR3 reads TGTGCCAGCATGACCGACAGGGGCAACACCGGGGAGCTGTTTTTT.

This chain links TRBV11-2 with TRBJ2-1; 12 positions match TRBD2. CDR3 length: 16 amino acids. CDR1 and CDR2 (germline): SGHAT, FQNNGV. V trimming: 3 bases; J trimming: 7 bases; junction bases outside the gene matches: 7. CDR3 in amino acids: CASSLVVTSGRNEQFF. Here the CDR3 DNA reads TGTGCCAGCAGCTTGGTAGTGACTAGCGGGAGAAATGAGCAGTTCTTC. The full variable domain, in which reference TRBV11-2 and TRBJ2-1 provide the parts outside the CDR3, is EAGVAQSPRYKIIEKRQSVAFWCNPISGHATLYWYQQILGQGPKLLIQFQNNGVVDDSQLPKDRFSAERLKGVDSTLKIQPAKLEDSAVYLCASSLVVTSGRNEQFFGPGTRLTVL.

The chain joins TRBV11-3 to TRBJ2-5; D is perhaps TRBD1 (6 bases). The germline V gene encodes CDR1 SGHNT and CDR2 YENEEA. There are 13 residues in the CDR3. V was trimmed by 5 bases and J by 7 bases, leaving 14 bases between them. The CDR3 coding sequence is TGTGCCAGCAGCCCACAGGGTAGGGGGACCCAGTACTTC. Translation gives CASSPQGRGTQYF.

The V and J genes are TRBV9 and TRBJ1-3, with D perhaps matching TRBD1 (5 bases). In germline, CDR1 is SGDLS, CDR2 YYNGEE. The CDR3 loop spans 14 amino acids. The V end lost 4 bases, the J end lost 0 bases, and 8 bases lay between the germline ends. DNA for the CDR3: TGTGCCAGCAGCAAAGACAGCTCTGGAAACACCATATATTTT. It encodes CASSKDSSGNTIYF.